The 8 T cell receptor beta chains below all came from one sample that was sequenced in a study of blood T cell repertoires in COVID-19 (dated by TCRdb to 2018 to 2020). Library construction relied on the immunoSEQ multiplex PCR assay. The table was pulled from immuneACCESS by TCRdb, which kept in-frame rearrangements only. Such tables lose some clones; where checked, under half of the loss comes from unresolved V genes, and the rest has no known cause. The sample contains under 350,000 clones, about 93% of them found a single time. Roughly 7% of the sample is in the top ten clones. The sample taken for sequencing was peripheral blood. Receptors were obtained from a woman in her 30s with COVID-19, enrolled during active disease.

The chain employs TRBV28 and TRBJ1-5, with TRBD1 matching 8 bases. Germline trimming cut 5 bases from V and 0 bases from J; bases unmatched to any gene: 6. Germline CDR1 MDHEN, CDR2 SYDVKM. The CDR3 is made up of 16 amino acids. The CDR3 protein is CASSPWTGNSNQPQHF. The DNA for the CDR3 is TGTGCCAGCAGTCCCTGGACAGGGAATAGCAATCAGCCCCAGCATTTT.

The genes are TRBV19 and TRBJ2-2; 7 bases fit TRBD2. Germline CDR1 reads LNHDA; CDR2 reads SQIVND (reference sequence). V lost 5 bases and J lost 7; bases outside the gene matches: 1. The CDR3 loop spans 12 amino acids. This chain's CDR3 is CASSGGDGELFF. The CDR3 DNA reads as TGTGCCAGTAGTGGGGGGGACGGGGAGCTGTTTTTT.

The rearrangement links TRBV5-1 to TRBJ1-2, with TRBD1 matching 10 bases. Germline CDR1 is SGHRS and CDR2 is YFSETQ. The CDR3 spans 15 residues. The V and J ends lost 0 bases and 4 bases, in that order; junction bases with no gene match: 3. In nucleotides, the CDR3 is TGCGCCAGCAGCTTGGGACAGGGGGCGAGCTATGGCTACACCTTC. Encoded protein: CASSLGQGASYGYTF.

V and J are TRBV5-1 and TRBJ1-4; no definite D call. V lost 5 bases and J 0 bases, leaving 8 bases between the germline ends. There are 14 residues in the CDR3. Germline-derived CDR1 and CDR2 are SGHRS and YFSETQ. In DNA, the CDR3 is TGCGCCAGCAGTGACTCTGCAACTAATGAAAAACTGTTTTTT. Translated, it gives CASSDSATNEKLFF.

This chain uses TRBV5-4 with TRBJ2-7; 11 nucleotides match TRBD2. The CDR3 consists of 15 residues. Trimming took 4 bases from V and 3 from J; bases not matched to a gene: 6. CDR1 is SGHNT and CDR2 is YYREEE in the germline V gene (reference sequence). CDR3 nucleotide sequence: TGTGCCAGCAGCACAGGACTAGCGGGTTTCTACGAGCAGTACTTC. This gives the protein CASSTGLAGFYEQYF.

V gene TRBV6-2 or TRBV6-3 combines with J gene TRBJ1-6, with 9 positions matching TRBD1. The CDR3 extends over 14 amino acids. Losses at the gene ends were 6 bases for V and 7 bases for J; bases not matched to a gene: 4. Per the germline V gene, CDR1 is MNHEY and CDR2 is SVGEGT. CDR3 in DNA: TGTGCCAGCAGCATCGGACAGGGGAATTCACCCCTCCACTTT. Translation: CASSIGQGNSPLHF.

Remarks on this clone: The junction departs from germline at one end; a sequencing error may be responsible. The chain employs TRBV19 and TRBJ2-1; TRBD1 agrees at 10 bases. This CDR3 comprises 11 residues. Germline V gives CDR1 LNHDA, CDR2 SQIVND (reference sequence). As DNA, the CDR3 is TGTGCCAGTAGGGAGGGACAGGGGTTACTCTTC. This sequence encodes CASREGQGLLF.

V usage is TRBV7-8 and J usage is TRBJ1-1, with TRBD1 matching 9 bases. The ends lost 7 bases at V and 4 bases at J; junction bases unmatched: 10. CDR3 size: 15 residues. Germline-derived CDR1 and CDR2 are SGHVS and FQNEAQ. This CDR3 is CASIAYRGRGTEAFF. The CDR3 bases are TGTGCCAGCATAGCATACAGGGGGCGAGGCACTGAAGCTTTCTTT.